The 5 T cell receptor beta chains in this list originate from one sample, sequenced in a study of blood T cell repertoires in COVID-19. Using immunoSEQ multiplex PCR, the repertoire was profiled, and TCRdb retains in-frame clones only, with some absent. The profile shows 190,000 or so clones, just under 90% of them singletons. Sequencing was performed on peripheral blood. The source of these receptors is a woman in her late teens or twenties who had recovered from COVID-19.

CDR3 in amino acids: CASSYGTHTEAFF. DNA of the CDR3: TGTGCCAGCAGTTACGGGACACACACTGAAGCTTTCTTT. The chain combines TRBV6-2 or TRBV6-3 with TRBJ1-1; the D gene is possibly TRBD1 (6 bases). The CDR3 contains 13 residues. Per germline, CDR1 MNHEY and CDR2 SVGEGT. The V and J ends lost 2 bases and 3 bases respectively, with 7 bases between them.

The chain has TRBV19 and TRBJ1-1; the D is unclear. The ends were cut back, 8 bases at V and 1 base at J, with 11 bases in the middle. Germline CDR1 and CDR2: LNHDA and SQIVND (reference sequence). This CDR3 spans 13 amino acids. The CDR3 protein is CASHGRGNTEAFF. CDR3 DNA: TGTGCCAGTCACGGACGGGGGAACACTGAAGCTTTCTTT.

The genes are TRBV6-2 or TRBV6-3 and TRBJ2-5; maybe TRBD2 (6 bases). The V and J ends lost 2 bases and 4 bases respectively, with 14 bases between them. The germline V gene has CDR1 MNHEY and CDR2 SVGEGT. The CDR3 consists of 15 residues. This CDR3 is CASSYGVGGGETQYF. The DNA of the CDR3 is TGTGCCAGCAGTTACGGTGTGGGAGGAGGAGAGACCCAGTACTTC.

V usage is TRBV5-5 and J usage is TRBJ1-2; TRBD1 agrees at 9 bases. J gave up 4 bases and V 3 bases, and 7 bases lay outside the gene matches. There are 15 residues in the CDR3. Germline V CDR1 and CDR2: SGHKS, YYEKEE (reference sequence). The CDR3 region is CASSSYRDRVYGYTF. For the CDR3, the DNA is TGTGCCAGCAGCTCCTACCGGGACAGGGTCTATGGCTACACCTTC.

The rearrangement joins TRBV6-2 or TRBV6-3 to TRBJ1-4; 7 nucleotides agree with TRBD1. CDR1 and CDR2 (germline): MNHEY, SVGEGT. Unmatched junction bases numbered 14, after V lost 5 bases and J lost 8 bases. This CDR3 is 16 amino acids long. CDR3 coding DNA: TGTGCCAGCAGTACGATCCGACAGGGTCAAAACGAAAAACTGTTTTTT. Translated, it gives CASSTIRQGQNEKLFF.